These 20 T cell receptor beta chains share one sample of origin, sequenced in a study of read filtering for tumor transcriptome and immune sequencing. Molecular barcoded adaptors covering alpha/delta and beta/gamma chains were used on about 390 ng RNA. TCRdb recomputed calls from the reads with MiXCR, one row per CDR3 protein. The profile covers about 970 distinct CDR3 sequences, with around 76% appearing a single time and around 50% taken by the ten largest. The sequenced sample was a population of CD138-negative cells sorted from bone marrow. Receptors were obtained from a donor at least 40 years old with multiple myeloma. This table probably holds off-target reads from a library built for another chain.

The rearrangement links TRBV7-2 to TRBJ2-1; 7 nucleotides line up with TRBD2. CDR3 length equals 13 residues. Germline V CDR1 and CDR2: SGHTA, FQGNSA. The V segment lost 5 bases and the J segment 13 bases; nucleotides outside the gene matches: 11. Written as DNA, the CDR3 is TGTGCCAGCAGCCCCATGGGGCGGGAGCAACAGTTCTTC. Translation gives CASSPMGREQQFF.

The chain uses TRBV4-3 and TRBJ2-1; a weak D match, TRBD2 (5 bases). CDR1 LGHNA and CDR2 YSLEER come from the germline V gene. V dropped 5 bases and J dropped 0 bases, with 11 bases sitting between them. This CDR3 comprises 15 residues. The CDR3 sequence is CASSADLFSYNEQFF. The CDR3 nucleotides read TGCGCCAGCAGCGCGGACTTATTCTCCTACAATGAGCAGTTCTTC.

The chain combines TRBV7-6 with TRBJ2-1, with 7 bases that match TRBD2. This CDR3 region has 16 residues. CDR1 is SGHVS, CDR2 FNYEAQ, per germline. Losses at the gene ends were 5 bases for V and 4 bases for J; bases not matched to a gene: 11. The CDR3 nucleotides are TGTGCCAGCAGCGCCGAGGCGGCGGGAGTTTACAATGAGCAGTTCTTC. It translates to CASSAEAAGVYNEQFF.

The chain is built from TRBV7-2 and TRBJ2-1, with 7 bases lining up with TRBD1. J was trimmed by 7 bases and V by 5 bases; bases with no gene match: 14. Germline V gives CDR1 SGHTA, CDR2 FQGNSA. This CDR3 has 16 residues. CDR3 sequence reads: CASSLFPGQPENEQFF. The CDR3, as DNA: TGTGCCAGCAGCCTTTTCCCGGGACAGCCTGAGAATGAGCAGTTCTTC.

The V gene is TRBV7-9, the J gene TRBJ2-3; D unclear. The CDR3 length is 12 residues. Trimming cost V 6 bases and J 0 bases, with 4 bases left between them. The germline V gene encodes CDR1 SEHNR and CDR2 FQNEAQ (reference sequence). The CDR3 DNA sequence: TGTGCCAGCAGATTTAGCACAGATACGCAGTATTTT. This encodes CASRFSTDTQYF.

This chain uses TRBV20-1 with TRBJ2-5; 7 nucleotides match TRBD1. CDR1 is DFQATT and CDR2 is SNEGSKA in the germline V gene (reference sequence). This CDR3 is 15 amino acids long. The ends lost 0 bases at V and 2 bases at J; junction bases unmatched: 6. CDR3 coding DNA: TGCAGTGCTAGAGAAGGACAGGCTATACAAGAGACCCAGTACTTC. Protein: CSAREGQAIQETQYF.

CDR3 in amino acids: CASSSRLAAQETQYF. The DNA for the CDR3 is TGTGCCAGCAGCTCCCGACTAGCGGCTCAAGAGACCCAGTACTTC. The chain couples TRBV7-2 to TRBJ2-5, with 9 positions matching TRBD2. The CDR3 has 15 amino acids. The germline CDR1 and CDR2 sequences are SGHTA and FQGNSA. V lost 4 bases and J lost 2; bases outside the gene matches: 5.

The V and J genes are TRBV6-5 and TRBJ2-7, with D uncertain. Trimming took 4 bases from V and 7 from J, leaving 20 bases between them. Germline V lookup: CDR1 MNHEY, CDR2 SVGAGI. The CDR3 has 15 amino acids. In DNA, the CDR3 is TGTGCCAGCAGTTCCCAAGCAGCGCAGCCTCGGGAGCAGTACTTC. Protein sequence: CASSSQAAQPREQYF.

Written as DNA, the CDR3 is TGTGCCAGCAGCCCCGGGACTACATCCTACGAGCAGTACTTC. Translation: CASSPGTTSYEQYF. The chain couples TRBV7-6 to TRBJ2-7; 7 bases are shared with TRBD2. The CDR3 spans 14 residues. V gave up 5 bases and J gave up 1 base; unmatched junction bases: 5. Per germline, CDR1 SGHVS and CDR2 FNYEAQ.

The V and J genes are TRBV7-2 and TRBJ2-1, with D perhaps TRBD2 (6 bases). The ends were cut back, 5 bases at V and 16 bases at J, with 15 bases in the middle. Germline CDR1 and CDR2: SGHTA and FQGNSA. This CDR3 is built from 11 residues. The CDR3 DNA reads TGTGCCAGCAGCCCGGACTACCGGGTATTCTTC. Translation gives CASSPDYRVFF.

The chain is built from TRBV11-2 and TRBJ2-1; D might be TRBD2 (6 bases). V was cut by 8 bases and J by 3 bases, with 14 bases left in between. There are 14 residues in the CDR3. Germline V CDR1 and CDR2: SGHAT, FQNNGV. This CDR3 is CASGRAGFYNEQFF. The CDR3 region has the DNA TGTGCCAGCGGGCGAGCGGGTTTCTACAATGAGCAGTTCTTC.

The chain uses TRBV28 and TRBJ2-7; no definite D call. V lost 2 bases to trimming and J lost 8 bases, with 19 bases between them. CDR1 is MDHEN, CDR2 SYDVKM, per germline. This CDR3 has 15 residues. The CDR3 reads CASSLMTLRAYKQYF. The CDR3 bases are TGTGCCAGCAGTTTAATGACTTTAAGGGCGTACAAGCAGTACTTC.

For the CDR3, the DNA is TGCGCCAGCAGTGGCGAGAGGTGGACAGATACGCAGTATTTT. It is translated as CASSGERWTDTQYF. The rearrangement links TRBV5-1 to TRBJ2-3, with D uncertain. V was clipped by 5 bases and J by 3 bases, with 13 bases between them. This CDR3 is 14 amino acids long. Germline CDR1 is SGHRS and CDR2 is YFSETQ. Complete variable domain (other parts from reference TRBV5-1 and TRBJ2-3): KAGVTQTPRYLIKTRGQQVTLSCSPISGHRSVSWYQQTPGQGLQFLFEYFSETQRNKGNFPGRFSGRQFSNSRSEMNVSTLELGDSALYLCASSGERWTDTQYFGPGTRLTVL.

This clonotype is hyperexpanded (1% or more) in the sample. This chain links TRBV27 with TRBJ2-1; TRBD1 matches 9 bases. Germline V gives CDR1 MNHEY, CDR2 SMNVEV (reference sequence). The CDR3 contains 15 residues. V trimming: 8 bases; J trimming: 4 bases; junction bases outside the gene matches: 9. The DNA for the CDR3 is TGTGCCAGCGGCGTACAGGGGGCTTCTTACAATGAGCAGTTCTTC. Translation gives CASGVQGASYNEQFF.

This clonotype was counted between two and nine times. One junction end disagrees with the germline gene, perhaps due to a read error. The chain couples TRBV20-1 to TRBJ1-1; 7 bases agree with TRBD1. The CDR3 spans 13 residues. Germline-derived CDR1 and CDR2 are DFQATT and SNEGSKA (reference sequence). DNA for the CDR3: TGCAGTGCGCGAGGGGGCATGAACACTGAAGCCTTCTTT. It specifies CSARGGMNTEAFF.

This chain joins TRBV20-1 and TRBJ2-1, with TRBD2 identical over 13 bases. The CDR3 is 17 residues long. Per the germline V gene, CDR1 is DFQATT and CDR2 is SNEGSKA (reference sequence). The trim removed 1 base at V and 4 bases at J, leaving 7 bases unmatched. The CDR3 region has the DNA TGCAGTGCTAGAGGTGGACTAGCGGGAGTTCGGTACAATGAGCAGTTCTTC. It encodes CSARGGLAGVRYNEQFF.

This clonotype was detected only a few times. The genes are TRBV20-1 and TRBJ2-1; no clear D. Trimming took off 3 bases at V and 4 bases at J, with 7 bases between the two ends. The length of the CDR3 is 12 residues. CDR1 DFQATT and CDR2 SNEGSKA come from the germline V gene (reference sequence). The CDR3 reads CSASSDYNEQFF. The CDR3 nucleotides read TGCAGTGCTAGTTCGGATTACAATGAGCAGTTCTTC.

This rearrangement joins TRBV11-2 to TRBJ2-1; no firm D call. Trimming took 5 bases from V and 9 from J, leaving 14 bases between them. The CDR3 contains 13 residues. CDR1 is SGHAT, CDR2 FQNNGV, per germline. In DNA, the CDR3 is TGTGCCAGCAGCCGCGAGACCTGGGGTGAGCAGTTCTTC. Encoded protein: CASSRETWGEQFF. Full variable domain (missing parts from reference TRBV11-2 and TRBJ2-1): EAGVAQSPRYKIIEKRQSVAFWCNPISGHATLYWYQQILGQGPKLLIQFQNNGVVDDSQLPKDRFSAERLKGVDSTLKIQPAKLEDSAVYLCASSRETWGEQFFGPGTRLTVL.

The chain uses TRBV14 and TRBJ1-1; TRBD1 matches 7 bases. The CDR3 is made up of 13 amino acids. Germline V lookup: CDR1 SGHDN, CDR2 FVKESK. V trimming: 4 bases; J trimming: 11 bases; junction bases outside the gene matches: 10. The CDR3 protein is CASSPWTGGMAFF. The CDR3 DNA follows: TGTGCCAGCAGCCCATGGACAGGTGGAATGGCTTTCTTT.

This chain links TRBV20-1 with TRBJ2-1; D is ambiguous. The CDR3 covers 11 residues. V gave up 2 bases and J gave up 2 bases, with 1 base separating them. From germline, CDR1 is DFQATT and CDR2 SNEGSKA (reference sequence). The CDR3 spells CSARPYNEQFF. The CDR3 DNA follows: TGCAGTGCTAGACCCTACAATGAGCAGTTCTTC.